Listed below are T cell receptor beta chains from one sample, sequenced in a study of CD8 T cells in Susac syndrome. TCRdb re-derived calls from the immunoSEQ multiplex PCR reads in MiXCR, one entry per CDR3 protein. Among roughly 190,000 distinct CDR3 sequences listed, 90% to 95% were seen once. The specimen was CD4+ T cells from PBMCs. The receptors come from a human donor with Susac syndrome. CDR3s include the opening cysteine and the closing phenylalanine or tryptophan. The D gene is left open where the match is weak. Only part of the rows carry a size: once, few, many, or a class if the clone is expanded.

CDR3 protein: CASDRWTGTYEQYF
CDR3 DNA: TGTGCCAGCGATCGATGGACTGGAACCTACGAGCAGTACTTC
CDR3 length: 14
clone size: NA
J gene: TRBJ2-7
V gene: TRBV6-1
D gene: NA

CDR3 protein: CAWSLGLGGEQYF
CDR3 DNA: TGTGCCTGGAGCCTGGGGCTGGGGGGAGAGCAGTACTTC
CDR3 length: 13
clone size: NA
J gene: TRBJ2-7
V gene: TRBV30
D gene: NA

CDR3 protein: CASSLYERRGKLDYTF
CDR3 DNA: TGTGCCAGCAGTTTATATGAGCGGCGGGGTAAATTGGACTACACCTTC
CDR3 length: 16
clone size: NA
J gene: TRBJ1-2
V gene: TRBV28
D gene: NA

CDR3 protein: CASTSGGGYGYTF
CDR3 DNA: TGTGCCAGCACCTCGGGCGGGGGCTATGGCTACACCTTC
CDR3 length: 13
clone size: NA
J gene: TRBJ1-2
V gene: TRBV5-5
D gene: NA

CDR3 protein: CATSDAAGPGYNEQFF
CDR3 DNA: TGTGCCACCAGTGACGCAGCGGGACCCGGTTACAATGAGCAGTTCTTC
CDR3 length: 16
clone size: few
J gene: TRBJ2-1
V gene: TRBV24-1
D gene: TRBD2

CDR3 protein: CASSLYSYSNQPQHF
CDR3 DNA: TGTGCCAGCAGTTTATACAGTTATAGCAATCAGCCCCAGCATTTT
CDR3 length: 15
clone size: NA
J gene: TRBJ1-5
V gene: TRBV28
D gene: NA

CDR3 protein: CSARDSAGGTYEQYF
CDR3 DNA: TGCAGTGCTAGAGATTCCGCGGGGGGGACCTACGAGCAGTACTTC
CDR3 length: 15
clone size: NA
J gene: TRBJ2-7
V gene: TRBV20-1
D gene: TRBD2

CDR3 protein: CASSIDPGSGSTYNEQFF
CDR3 DNA: TGTGCCAGTAGTATAGATCCGGGTAGCGGGAGCACGTACAATGAGCAGTTCTTC
CDR3 length: 18
clone size: NA
J gene: TRBJ2-1
V gene: TRBV19
D gene: TRBD2

CDR3 protein: CAISESGQHNQPQHF
CDR3 DNA: TGTGCCATCAGTGAGTCGGGACAGCACAATCAGCCCCAGCATTTT
CDR3 length: 15
clone size: NA
J gene: TRBJ1-5
V gene: TRBV10-3
D gene: TRBD1

CDR3 protein: CASSEPGHNSPLHF
CDR3 DNA: TGTGCCAGCAGCGAACCGGGACACAATTCACCCCTCCACTTT
CDR3 length: 14
clone size: NA
J gene: TRBJ1-6
V gene: TRBV9
D gene: NA

CDR3 protein: CSAPNPKQGGILTEAFF
CDR3 DNA: TGCAGTGCTCCAAACCCTAAACAGGGTGGCATCTTGACTGAAGCTTTCTTT
CDR3 length: 17
clone size: NA
J gene: TRBJ1-1
V gene: TRBV20-1
D gene: NA

CDR3 protein: CATASFANTGELFF
CDR3 DNA: TGTGCCACCGCAAGTTTCGCGAACACCGGGGAGCTGTTTTTT
CDR3 length: 14
clone size: NA
J gene: TRBJ2-2
V gene: TRBV6-5
D gene: NA

CDR3 protein: CASSVGGPNYNEQFF
CDR3 DNA: TGTGCCAGCAGTGTTGGGGGGCCTAACTACAATGAGCAGTTCTTC
CDR3 length: 15
clone size: NA
J gene: TRBJ2-1
V gene: TRBV6-4
D gene: NA

CDR3 protein: CASSQPGDRIAYEQYF
CDR3 DNA: TGTGCCAGCAGTCAACCCGGGGACAGGATAGCCTACGAGCAGTACTTC
CDR3 length: 16
clone size: NA
J gene: TRBJ2-7
V gene: TRBV28
D gene: TRBD1

CDR3 protein: CASSAFATGIYGYTF
CDR3 DNA: TGTGCCAGCAGCGCCTTCGCGACGGGAATCTATGGCTACACCTTC
CDR3 length: 15
clone size: NA
J gene: TRBJ1-2
V gene: TRBV6-1
D gene: NA

CDR3 protein: CASQPGLIYNEQFF
CDR3 DNA: TGTGCCTCACAACCAGGCCTTATCTACAATGAGCAGTTCTTC
CDR3 length: 14
clone size: NA
J gene: TRBJ2-1
V gene: TRBV19
D gene: NA

CDR3 protein: CSARVTRDRGPDLNQPQHF
CDR3 DNA: TGCAGTGCTAGAGTAACCCGGGACAGGGGACCAGATTTGAATCAGCCCCAGCATTTT
CDR3 length: 19
clone size: NA
J gene: TRBJ1-5
V gene: TRBV20-1
D gene: TRBD1

CDR3 protein: CATAPGQGTDTQYF
CDR3 DNA: TGTGCCACTGCTCCGGGACAGGGCACAGATACGCAGTATTTT
CDR3 length: 14
clone size: NA
J gene: TRBJ2-3
V gene: TRBV24-1
D gene: TRBD1

CDR3 protein: CASSYEGRSGGYTF
CDR3 DNA: TGTGCCAGCAGTTACGAGGGGAGGAGCGGTGGCTACACCTTC
CDR3 length: 14
clone size: NA
J gene: TRBJ1-2
V gene: TRBV6-5
D gene: NA

CDR3 protein: CASSLVLAGGPSLDEQFF
CDR3 DNA: TGTGCCAGCAGCTTAGTTCTAGCGGGAGGGCCCAGTCTCGATGAGCAGTTCTTC
CDR3 length: 18
clone size: NA
J gene: TRBJ2-1
V gene: TRBV7-9
D gene: TRBD2

CDR3 protein: CASSIRINEKLFF
CDR3 DNA: TGTGCCAGCAGTATACGGATTAATGAAAAACTGTTTTTT
CDR3 length: 13
clone size: NA
J gene: TRBJ1-4
V gene: TRBV6-5
D gene: NA

CDR3 protein: CASSQDLGDRGAQFF
CDR3 DNA: TGTGCCAGCAGCCAAGATTTAGGGGACCGAGGCGCGCAGTTCTTC
CDR3 length: 15
clone size: NA
J gene: TRBJ2-1
V gene: TRBV3-1
D gene: NA

CDR3 protein: CASSQGPSGSGTGELFF
CDR3 DNA: TGCGCCAGCAGCCAAGGACCTAGCGGGAGTGGGACCGGGGAGCTGTTTTTT
CDR3 length: 17
clone size: NA
J gene: TRBJ2-2
V gene: TRBV4-1
D gene: TRBD2

CDR3 protein: CASSEPSGTVPYGYTF
CDR3 DNA: TGTGCCAGTAGTGAACCCTCCGGGACAGTTCCCTATGGCTACACCTTC
CDR3 length: 16
clone size: NA
J gene: TRBJ1-2
V gene: TRBV19
D gene: TRBD1

CDR3 protein: CSARDIGNTGELFF
CDR3 DNA: TGCAGTGCTAGAGATATAGGGAACACCGGGGAGCTGTTTTTT
CDR3 length: 14
clone size: NA
J gene: TRBJ2-2
V gene: TRBV20-1
D gene: NA

CDR3 protein: CASSMVPSDQPQHF
CDR3 DNA: TGTGCCAGTAGTATGGTACCATCAGATCAGCCCCAGCATTTT
CDR3 length: 14
clone size: once
J gene: TRBJ1-5
V gene: TRBV19
D gene: NA

CDR3 protein: CASSRILLATNEKLFF
CDR3 DNA: TGTGCCAGCAGCCGTATATTACTCGCAACTAATGAAAAACTGTTTTTT
CDR3 length: 16
clone size: NA
J gene: TRBJ1-4
V gene: TRBV7-9
D gene: NA

CDR3 protein: CAISGGLAGNTDTQYF
CDR3 DNA: TGTGCCATCAGTGGGGGACTAGCGGGTAACACAGATACGCAGTATTTT
CDR3 length: 16
clone size: NA
J gene: TRBJ2-3
V gene: TRBV10-3
D gene: TRBD2

CDR3 protein: CASSLGSGGYNEQFF
CDR3 DNA: TGCGCCAGCAGCTTGGGTTCTGGGGGTTACAATGAGCAGTTCTTC
CDR3 length: 15
clone size: NA
J gene: TRBJ2-1
V gene: TRBV5-1
D gene: NA

CDR3 protein: CASSWVDSSYEQYF
CDR3 DNA: TGCGCCAGCAGCTGGGTAGATTCCTCCTACGAGCAGTACTTC
CDR3 length: 14
clone size: NA
J gene: TRBJ2-7
V gene: TRBV5-1
D gene: NA

CDR3 protein: CSVGTGTSPLHF
CDR3 DNA: TGCAGTGTAGGGACAGGTACCTCACCCCTCCACTTT
CDR3 length: 12
clone size: NA
J gene: TRBJ1-6
V gene: TRBV20-1
D gene: TRBD1

CDR3 protein: CSATTGTSYNSPLHF
CDR3 DNA: TGCAGTGCGACGACCGGGACGTCCTATAATTCACCCCTCCACTTT
CDR3 length: 15
clone size: NA
J gene: TRBJ1-6
V gene: TRBV20-1
D gene: NA

CDR3 protein: CASSLPRWADTQYF
CDR3 DNA: TGTGCCAGCAGTTTGCCCCGCTGGGCAGATACGCAGTATTTT
CDR3 length: 14
clone size: few
J gene: TRBJ2-3
V gene: TRBV28
D gene: NA

CDR3 protein: CASSRNPGGQETQYF
CDR3 DNA: TGTGCCAGCAGCCGCAACCCGGGTGGGCAAGAGACCCAGTACTTC
CDR3 length: 15
clone size: NA
J gene: TRBJ2-5
V gene: TRBV11-3
D gene: NA

CDR3 protein: CASSSAGGRYEQYF
CDR3 DNA: TGTGCCAGCAGCTCGGCGGGGGGCAGATACGAGCAGTACTTC
CDR3 length: 14
clone size: NA
J gene: TRBJ2-7
V gene: TRBV5-4
D gene: TRBD2

CDR3 protein: CASSFDSGVLGYTF
CDR3 DNA: TGTGCCAGCAGCTTCGATTCAGGGGTGCTCGGCTACACCTTC
CDR3 length: 14
clone size: NA
J gene: TRBJ1-2
V gene: TRBV7-9
D gene: NA

CDR3 protein: CASRVSGVTDTQYF
CDR3 DNA: TGTGCCAGCAGGGTTAGCGGGGTCACAGATACGCAGTATTTT
CDR3 length: 14
clone size: NA
J gene: TRBJ2-3
V gene: TRBV12-3/TRBV12-4
D gene: TRBD2

CDR3 protein: CASGLGAGYNEQFF
CDR3 DNA: TGTGCTAGTGGTTTGGGAGCGGGCTACAATGAGCAGTTCTTC
CDR3 length: 14
clone size: NA
J gene: TRBJ2-1
V gene: TRBV12-5
D gene: NA

CDR3 protein: CASSLRQGREKLFF
CDR3 DNA: TGTGCCAGCAGCTTGCGCCAGGGGCGCGAAAAACTGTTTTTT
CDR3 length: 14
clone size: NA
J gene: TRBJ1-4
V gene: TRBV7-9
D gene: NA

CDR3 protein: CASSLANRHNSPLHF
CDR3 DNA: TGCGCCAGCAGCTTGGCAAACAGGCATAATTCACCCCTCCACTTT
CDR3 length: 15
clone size: NA
J gene: TRBJ1-6
V gene: TRBV5-1
D gene: NA

CDR3 protein: CSVRDSTNYGYTF
CDR3 DNA: TGCAGCGTTCGGGACAGCACTAACTATGGCTACACCTTC
CDR3 length: 13
clone size: NA
J gene: TRBJ1-2
V gene: TRBV29-1
D gene: TRBD1

CDR3 protein: CASYAETYTEAFF
CDR3 DNA: TGTGCCAGCTACGCGGAAACCTACACTGAAGCTTTCTTT
CDR3 length: 13
clone size: NA
J gene: TRBJ1-1
V gene: TRBV7-9
D gene: NA

CDR3 protein: CASSEWGGGTDTQYF
CDR3 DNA: TGTGCCAGCAGTGAATGGGGGGGAGGCACAGATACGCAGTATTTT
CDR3 length: 15
clone size: NA
J gene: TRBJ2-3
V gene: TRBV2
D gene: TRBD2

CDR3 protein: CATSRDSYGYTF
CDR3 DNA: TGTGCCACCAGCAGAGACAGCTATGGCTACACCTTC
CDR3 length: 12
clone size: NA
J gene: TRBJ1-2
V gene: TRBV15
D gene: NA

CDR3 protein: CASLRTGGMEKLFF
CDR3 DNA: TGTGCCAGCCTCCGGACAGGGGGAATGGAAAAACTGTTTTTT
CDR3 length: 14
clone size: NA
J gene: TRBJ1-4
V gene: TRBV2
D gene: TRBD1

CDR3 protein: CSATRPGVLLIDEQYF
CDR3 DNA: TGCAGTGCTACACGTCCGGGGGTCCTATTGATAGACGAGCAGTACTTC
CDR3 length: 16
clone size: NA
J gene: TRBJ2-7
V gene: TRBV20-1
D gene: NA

CDR3 protein: CAWSVLRTSNSGNTIYF
CDR3 DNA: TGTGCCTGGAGTGTACTTAGGACAAGCAACTCTGGAAACACCATATATTTT
CDR3 length: 17
clone size: NA
J gene: TRBJ1-3
V gene: TRBV30
D gene: NA

CDR3 protein: CASSPRGQGGEQYF
CDR3 DNA: TGTGCCAGCAGCCCCCGCGGACAGGGAGGCGAGCAGTACTTC
CDR3 length: 14
clone size: NA
J gene: TRBJ2-7
V gene: TRBV3-1
D gene: TRBD1

CDR3 protein: CASSLYGGEELQETQYF
CDR3 DNA: TGTGCCAGCAGCCTGTACGGTGGGGAGGAACTCCAAGAGACCCAGTACTTC
CDR3 length: 17
clone size: NA
J gene: TRBJ2-5
V gene: TRBV5-6
D gene: NA

CDR3 protein: CASSFGGVDEKLFF
CDR3 DNA: TGTGCCAGCAGCTTCGGGGGTGTGGATGAAAAACTGTTTTTT
CDR3 length: 14
clone size: NA
J gene: TRBJ1-4
V gene: TRBV5-4
D gene: NA

CDR3 protein: CASSFGLAGIVADTQYF
CDR3 DNA: TGTGCCAGCAGTTTTGGACTAGCGGGAATTGTCGCAGATACGCAGTATTTT
CDR3 length: 17
clone size: NA
J gene: TRBJ2-3
V gene: TRBV28
D gene: TRBD2